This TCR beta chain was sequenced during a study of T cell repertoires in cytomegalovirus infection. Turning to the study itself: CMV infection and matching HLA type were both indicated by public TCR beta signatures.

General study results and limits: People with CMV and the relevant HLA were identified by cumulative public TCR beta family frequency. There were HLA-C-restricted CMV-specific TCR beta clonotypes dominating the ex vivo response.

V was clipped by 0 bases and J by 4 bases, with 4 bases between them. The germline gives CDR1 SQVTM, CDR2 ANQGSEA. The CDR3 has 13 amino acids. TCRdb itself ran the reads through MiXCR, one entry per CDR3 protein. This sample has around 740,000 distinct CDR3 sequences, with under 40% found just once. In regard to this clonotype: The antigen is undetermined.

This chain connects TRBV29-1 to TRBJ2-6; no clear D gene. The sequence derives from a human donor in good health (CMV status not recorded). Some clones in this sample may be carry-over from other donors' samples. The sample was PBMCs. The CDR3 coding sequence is TGCAGCGTTGAAGATCTCGGGGCCAACGTCCTGACTTTC. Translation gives CSVEDLGANVLTF. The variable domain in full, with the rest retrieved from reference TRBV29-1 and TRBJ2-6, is SAVISQKPSRDICQRGTSLTIQCQVDSQVTMMFWYRQQPGQSLTLIATANQGSEATYESGFVIDKFPISRPNLTFSTLTVSNMSPEDSSIYLCSVEDLGANVLTFGAGSRLTVL.